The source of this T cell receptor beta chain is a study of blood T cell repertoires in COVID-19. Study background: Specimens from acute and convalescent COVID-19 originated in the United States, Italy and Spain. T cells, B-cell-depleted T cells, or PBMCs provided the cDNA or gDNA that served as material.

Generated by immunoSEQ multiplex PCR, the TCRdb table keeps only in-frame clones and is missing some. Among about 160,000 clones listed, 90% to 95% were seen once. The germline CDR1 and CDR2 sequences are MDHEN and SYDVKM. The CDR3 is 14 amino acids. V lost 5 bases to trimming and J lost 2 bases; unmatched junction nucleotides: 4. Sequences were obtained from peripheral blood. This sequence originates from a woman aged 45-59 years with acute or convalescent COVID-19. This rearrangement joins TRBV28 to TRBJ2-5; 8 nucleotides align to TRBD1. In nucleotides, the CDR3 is TGTGCCAGCAGTCAGGGGGCCGGGCAAGAGACCCAGTACTTC. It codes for CASSQGAGQETQYF.